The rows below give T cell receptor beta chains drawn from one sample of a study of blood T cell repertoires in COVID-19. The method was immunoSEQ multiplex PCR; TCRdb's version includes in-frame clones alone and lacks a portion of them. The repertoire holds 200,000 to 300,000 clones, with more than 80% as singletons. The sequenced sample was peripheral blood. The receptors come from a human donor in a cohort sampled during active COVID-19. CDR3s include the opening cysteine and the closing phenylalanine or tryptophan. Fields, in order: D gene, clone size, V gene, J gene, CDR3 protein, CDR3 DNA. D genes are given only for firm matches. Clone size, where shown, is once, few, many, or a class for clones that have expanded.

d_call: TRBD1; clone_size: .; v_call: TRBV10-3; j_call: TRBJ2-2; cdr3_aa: CAIRTGQAGSTGELFF; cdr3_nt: TGTGCCATCAGAACGGGACAGGCAGGTAGCACCGGGGAGCTGTTTTTT
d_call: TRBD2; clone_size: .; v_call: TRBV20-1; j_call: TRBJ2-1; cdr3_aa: CSASRLADNEQFF; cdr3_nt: TGCAGTGCTAGTCGTCTAGCGGACAATGAGCAGTTCTTC
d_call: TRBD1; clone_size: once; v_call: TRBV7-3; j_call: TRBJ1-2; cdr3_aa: CASSLWDREYGYTF; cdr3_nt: TGTGCCAGCAGCCTATGGGACAGGGAATATGGCTACACCTTC
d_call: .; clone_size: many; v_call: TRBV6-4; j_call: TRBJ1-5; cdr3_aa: CASSDYPGHQLSNQPQHF; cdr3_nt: TGTGCCAGCAGCGATTATCCGGGACACCAACTGAGCAATCAGCCCCAGCATTTT
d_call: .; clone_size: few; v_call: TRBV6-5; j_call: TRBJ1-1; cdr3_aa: CASRVQVNTEAFF; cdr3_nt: TGTGCCAGCAGAGTACAGGTGAACACTGAAGCTTTCTTT
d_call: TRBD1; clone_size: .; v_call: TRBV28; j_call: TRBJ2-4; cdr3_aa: CASSFRDRGNIQYF; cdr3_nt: TGTGCCAGCAGTTTCCGGGACAGGGGAAACATTCAGTACTTC
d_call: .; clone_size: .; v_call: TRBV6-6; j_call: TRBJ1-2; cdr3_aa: CASSQTDRSYGYTF; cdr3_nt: TGTGCCAGCAGCCAGACGGACAGATCCTATGGCTACACCTTC
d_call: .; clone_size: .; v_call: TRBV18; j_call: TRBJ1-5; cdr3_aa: CASSLSDREPQHF; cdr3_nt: TGTGCCAGCTCACTCTCGGACAGAGAGCCCCAGCATTTT
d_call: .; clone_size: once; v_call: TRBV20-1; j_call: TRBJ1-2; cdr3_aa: CSRPGEGYTF; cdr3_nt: TGCAGTCGTCCAGGGGAGGGCTACACCTTC
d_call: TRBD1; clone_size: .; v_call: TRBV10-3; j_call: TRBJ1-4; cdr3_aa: CAISGGGQGGEKLFF; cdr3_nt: TGTGCCATCAGTGGGGGGGGACAGGGAGGAGAAAAACTGTTTTTT
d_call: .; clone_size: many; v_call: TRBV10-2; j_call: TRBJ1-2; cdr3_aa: CASSPRGAGGGYTF; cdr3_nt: TGCGCCAGCAGTCCCCGGGGCGCCGGGGGTGGCTACACCTTC
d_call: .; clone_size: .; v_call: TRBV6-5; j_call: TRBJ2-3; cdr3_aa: CASSSRGASGTDTQYF; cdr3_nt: TGTGCCAGCAGTTCCCGAGGGGCTAGCGGCACAGATACGCAGTATTTT
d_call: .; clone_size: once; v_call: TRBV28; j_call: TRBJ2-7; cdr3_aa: CASSLYKEQYF; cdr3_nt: TGTGCCAGCAGTTTATATAAAGAGCAGTACTTC
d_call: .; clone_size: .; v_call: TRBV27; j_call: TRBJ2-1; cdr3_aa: CASSPPGFDTLSYNEQFF; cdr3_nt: TGTGCCAGCAGTCCGCCTGGTTTCGACACCCTTTCCTACAATGAGCAGTTCTTC
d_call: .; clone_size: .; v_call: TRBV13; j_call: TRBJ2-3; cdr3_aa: CASSAYTDTQYF; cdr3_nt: TGTGCCAGCAGCGCGTACACAGATACGCAGTATTTT
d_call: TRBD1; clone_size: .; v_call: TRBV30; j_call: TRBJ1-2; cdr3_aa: CAWSPDREAAGYTF; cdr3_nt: TGTGCCTGGAGTCCGGACAGGGAGGCTGCTGGCTACACCTTC